This section outlines one T cell receptor (beta chain) sequence together with its context. The antigen is not known. This CDR3 contains 13 residues. Losses at the gene ends were 6 bases for V and 3 bases for J; bases not matched to a gene: 1. The germline gives CDR1 LNHDA, CDR2 SQIVND (reference sequence). This specimen belongs to a study of T cell responses to AZD1222 COVID-19 vaccine. Study as a whole: Pooling covered second doses at about 4 or about 12 weeks. Study results and limitations: White British people made up most donors, females outnumbered males, and clonal diversity was possibly underestimated.

The method was immunoSEQ multiplex PCR; TCRdb's version includes in-frame clones alone and lacks a portion of them. The sample has under 130,000 clones, about 92% seen once. V usage is TRBV19 and J usage is TRBJ2-2; 7 nucleotides match TRBD1. This material consisted of peripheral blood, taken on day 0 of AZD1222 vaccination. The TCR was taken from an adult in good health. CDR3 loop: CASRTGYTGELFF. The CDR3 DNA sequence: TGTGCCAGTAGGACAGGGTACACCGGGGAGCTGTTTTTT.